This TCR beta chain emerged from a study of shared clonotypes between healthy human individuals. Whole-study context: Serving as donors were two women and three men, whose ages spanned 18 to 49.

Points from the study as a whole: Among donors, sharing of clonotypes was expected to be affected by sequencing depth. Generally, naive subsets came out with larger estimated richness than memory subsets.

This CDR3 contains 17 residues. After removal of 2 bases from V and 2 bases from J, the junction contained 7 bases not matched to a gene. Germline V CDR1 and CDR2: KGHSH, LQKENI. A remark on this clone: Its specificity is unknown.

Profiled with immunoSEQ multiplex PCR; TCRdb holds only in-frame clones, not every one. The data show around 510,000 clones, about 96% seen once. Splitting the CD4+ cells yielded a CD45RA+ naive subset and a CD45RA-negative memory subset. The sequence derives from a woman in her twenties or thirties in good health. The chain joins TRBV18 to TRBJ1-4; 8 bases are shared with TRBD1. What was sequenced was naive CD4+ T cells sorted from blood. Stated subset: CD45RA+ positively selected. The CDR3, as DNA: TGTGCCAGCTCACCATCCCAGGGGGCCTCGACTAATGAAAAACTGTTTTTT. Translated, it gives CASSPSQGASTNEKLFF.